This T cell receptor (beta chain) comes out of a study of post-analysis software for immune sequencing data. Turning to the study itself: Patients with relapsing-remitting, secondary progressive and progressive-relapsing multiple sclerosis courses were all represented. Whole-study findings and limits: Those with multiple sclerosis, the patient group, showed significantly lower normalized Chao1 diversity than controls. When the samples were clustered directly with F measure, those that had been prepared in the same batch showed strong co-clustering. The study found TRBV5-6, TRBV5-1 and TRBV20-1 among five or six TRBV segments more frequent in patients than controls.

This clonotype has only a few counts. Its matching antigen is unknown. Built from TCR beta cDNA, the libraries had unique molecular identifiers in them. TCRdb called the PCR reads again in MiXCR, with one record for every CDR3 protein. The table lists some 700,000 distinct CDR3 sequences, 59% of them singletons. The CDR3 consists of 16 residues. V lost 5 bases and J lost 0, with 17 bases in between. Germline-derived CDR1 and CDR2 are SEHNR and FQNEAQ (reference sequence). The material sequenced was blood. The source of this sequence is a girl aged 2 to 10 with multiple sclerosis. The J gene is TRBJ2-7, the V gene TRBV7-9, with TRBD1 as a possible D gene (5 bases). CDR3 nucleotide sequence: TGTGCCAGCAGCAGCGACCCCAGACAGAGCTCCTACGAGCAGTACTTC. It yields the protein CASSSDPRQSSYEQYF. The complete variable domain, with remaining parts taken from reference TRBV7-9 and TRBJ2-7, reads DTGVSQNPRHKITKRGQNVTFRCDPISEHNRLYWYRQTLGQGPEFLTYFQNEAQLEKSRLLSDRFSAERPKGSFSTLEIQRTEQGDSAMYLCASSSDPRQSSYEQYFGPGTRLTVT.